These T cell receptor beta chains were read from a single sample in a study of control samples from healthy donors and cancer patients. Here immunoSEQ multiplex PCR was the method, and the copy in TCRdb shows in-frame clones only, minus some. The sample includes approximately 150,000 clones, 80% to 90% seen only once; the top ten take over 1.5%. Sequencing was done on a sample of blood. Source of these receptors: a man younger than 30 in good health. The CDR3 runs from the conserved cysteine through the conserved F or W. Clone size is stated in some rows and not others, as once, few, many or a class when expanded.

abundance	v_gene	j_gene	CDR3aa
NA	TRBV5-1	TRBJ2-5	CASSLGIGPQETQYF
once	TRBV7-2	TRBJ2-5	CASSPLAGGSATQYF
many	TRBV2	TRBJ1-5	CASSQQGNSNQPQHF
NA	TRBV14	TRBJ1-1	CASSPRTGENTEAFF
NA	TRBV6-2/TRBV6-3	TRBJ1-2	CASSQNYGYTF
NA	TRBV28	TRBJ2-5	CASRGQDRVRFGTQYF
NA	TRBV9	TRBJ2-3	CASSRPGSTDTQYF
NA	TRBV9	TRBJ2-1	CASSVRGLETYNEQFF
NA	TRBV18	TRBJ1-6	CASSPARDSPLHF
once	TRBV5-1	TRBJ1-1	CASSLGSLNTEAFF
NA	TRBV11-3	TRBJ2-3	CASSFTSAGGGDTQYF
NA	TRBV19	TRBJ1-4	CASSIGPARGEKLFF
NA	TRBV12-3/TRBV12-4	TRBJ2-6	CASSFSGANVLTF
once	TRBV6-1	TRBJ1-3	CASSENNFGTGRDTIYF
once	TRBV3-1/TRBV3-2	TRBJ2-3	CASSQDSRSWADTQYF
NA	TRBV4-1	TRBJ2-1	CASSQAPLAGGYNEQFF
NA	TRBV15	TRBJ1-5	CATSREGRGNQPQHF
NA	TRBV19	TRBJ1-5	CASSASVEPQHF